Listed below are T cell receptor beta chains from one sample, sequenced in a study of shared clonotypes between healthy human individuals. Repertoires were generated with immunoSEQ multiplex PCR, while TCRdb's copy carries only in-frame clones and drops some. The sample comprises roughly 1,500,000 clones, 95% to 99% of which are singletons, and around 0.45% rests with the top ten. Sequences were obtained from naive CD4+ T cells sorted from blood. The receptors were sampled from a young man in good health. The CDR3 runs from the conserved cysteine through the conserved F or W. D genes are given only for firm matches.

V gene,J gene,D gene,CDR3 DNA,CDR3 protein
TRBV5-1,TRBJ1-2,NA,TGCGCCAGCAGCCCTGCTACAGGGATCTCTGGCTACACCTTC,CASSPATGISGYTF
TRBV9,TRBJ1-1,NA,TGTGCCAGCAGCGTAGATTTTCAGACGAACACTGAAGCTTTCTTT,CASSVDFQTNTEAFF
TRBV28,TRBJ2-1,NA,TGTGCCGTCCCGGGGCATGGCAATGAGCAGTTCTTC,CAVPGHGNEQFF
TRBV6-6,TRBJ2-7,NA,TGTGCCAGCAGTTACACGGGAGAGAATCCCTACGAGCAGTACTTC,CASSYTGENPYEQYF
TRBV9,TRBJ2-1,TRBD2,TGTGCCAGCAGCGTATCCTCGCCTAGCGGGAGCTCCTACAATGAGCAGTTCTTC,CASSVSSPSGSSYNEQFF
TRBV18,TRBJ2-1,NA,TGTGCCAGCTCACCACGATTCTCCCTAGCTCGCCAATCCAATGAGCAGTTCTTC,CASSPRFSLARQSNEQFF
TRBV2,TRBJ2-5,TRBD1,TGTGCCAGCAGGAGGGACAGGGGGGACCAAGAGACCCAGTACTTC,CASRRDRGDQETQYF
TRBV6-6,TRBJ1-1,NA,TGTGCCAGCAGTTACTCAGGGTCCGACACTGAAGCTTTCTTT,CASSYSGSDTEAFF
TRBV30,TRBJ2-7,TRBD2,TGTGCCTGGAGGACCTATGTAAGGGAAAGGGCGGGAGTTTTTCCCTACGAGCAGTACTTC,CAWRTYVRERAGVFPYEQYF
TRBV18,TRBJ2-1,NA,TGTGCCAGCTCAGAATCGGGACCATTTGGGAAGCAGTTCTTC,CASSESGPFGKQFF
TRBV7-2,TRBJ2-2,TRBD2,TGTGCCAGCAGCTTCGGGCCCCTAGCGGGAGGGCCAGCCGGGGAGCTGTTTTTT,CASSFGPLAGGPAGELFF